The clone carrying this T cell receptor (beta chain) was picked up a small number of times. Its target is unknown. Germline lookup yields CDR1 MNHNY and CDR2 SVGAGI (reference sequence). The CDR3 spans 11 residues. V was pared by 8 bases and J by 7 bases, with 11 bases between. PCR was performed a second time for about 6 to 11 cycles using a sample-barcoded 5' primer and a J-beta primer mix. All samples yielded 2.5 million or more CDR3-containing paired-end reads. TCRdb reprocessed the 5' RACE reads with MiXCR, giving one entry per CDR3 protein. The sample has about 670,000 distinct CDR3 sequences, over 40% seen once. The source of the sample is a study of blood T cells in healthy people across ages. Study background: Template-switching capture recovered about one barcoded beta molecule per two T cells. Notes on the study in general: The donors' CMV status was not determined, possibly confounding changes in expanded clonotypes.

The sequence was collected from a man older than 75 in good health. The specimen sequenced was blood. J is TRBJ2-5 and V is TRBV6-6; perhaps D is TRBD1 or TRBD2 (5 bases each). CDR3 amino acids: CASWDVWTQYF. CDR3 nucleotide sequence: TGTGCCAGCTGGGACGTGTGGACCCAGTACTTC.